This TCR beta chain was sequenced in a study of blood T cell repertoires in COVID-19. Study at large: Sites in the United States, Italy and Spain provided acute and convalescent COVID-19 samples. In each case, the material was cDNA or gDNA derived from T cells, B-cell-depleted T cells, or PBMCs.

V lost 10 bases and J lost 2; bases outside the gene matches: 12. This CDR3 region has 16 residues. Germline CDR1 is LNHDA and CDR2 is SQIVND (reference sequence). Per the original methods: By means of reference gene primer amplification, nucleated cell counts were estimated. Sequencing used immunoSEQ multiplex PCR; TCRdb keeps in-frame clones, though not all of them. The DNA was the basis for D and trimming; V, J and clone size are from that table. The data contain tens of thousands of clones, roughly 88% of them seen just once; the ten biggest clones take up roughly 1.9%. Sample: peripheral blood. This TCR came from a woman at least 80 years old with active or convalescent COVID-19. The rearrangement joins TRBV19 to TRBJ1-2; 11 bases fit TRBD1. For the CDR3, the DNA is TGTGCCACCAAGTCGGACAGGGGGCTAGGGAACTATGGCTACACCTTC. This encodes CATKSDRGLGNYGYTF.